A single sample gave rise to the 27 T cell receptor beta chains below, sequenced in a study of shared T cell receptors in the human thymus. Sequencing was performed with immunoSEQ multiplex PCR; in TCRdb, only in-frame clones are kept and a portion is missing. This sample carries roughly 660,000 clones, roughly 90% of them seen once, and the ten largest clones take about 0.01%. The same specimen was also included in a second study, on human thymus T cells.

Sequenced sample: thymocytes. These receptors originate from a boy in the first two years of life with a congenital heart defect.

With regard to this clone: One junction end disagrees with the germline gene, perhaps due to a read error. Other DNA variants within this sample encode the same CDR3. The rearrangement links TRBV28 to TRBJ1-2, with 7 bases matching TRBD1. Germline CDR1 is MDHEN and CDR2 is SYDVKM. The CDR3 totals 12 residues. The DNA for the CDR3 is TGCGCCAGCAGTTCCCGGGGACAGAGAACTTCATTC. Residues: CASSSRGQRTSF.

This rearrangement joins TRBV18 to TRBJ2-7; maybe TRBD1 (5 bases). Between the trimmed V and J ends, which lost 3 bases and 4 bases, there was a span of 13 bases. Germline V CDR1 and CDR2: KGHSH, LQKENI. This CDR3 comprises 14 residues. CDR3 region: CASSPQGSVYEQYF. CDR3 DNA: TGTGCCAGCTCACCCCAGGGATCTGTATACGAGCAGTACTTC.

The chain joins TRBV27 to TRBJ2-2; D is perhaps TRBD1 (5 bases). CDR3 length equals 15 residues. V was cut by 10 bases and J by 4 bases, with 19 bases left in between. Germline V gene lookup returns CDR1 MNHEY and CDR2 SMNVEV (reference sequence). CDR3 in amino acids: CATDKENRSTGELFF. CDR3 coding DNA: TGTGCCACCGACAAAGAGAACAGGTCCACCGGGGAGCTGTTTTTT.

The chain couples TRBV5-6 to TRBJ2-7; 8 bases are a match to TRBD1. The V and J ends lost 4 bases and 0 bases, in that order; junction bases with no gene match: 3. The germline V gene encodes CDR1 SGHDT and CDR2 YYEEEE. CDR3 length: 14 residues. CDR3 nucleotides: TGTGCCAGCAGCGTGGACAGGGACTCCTACGAGCAGTACTTC. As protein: CASSVDRDSYEQYF. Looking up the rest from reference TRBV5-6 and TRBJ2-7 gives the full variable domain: DAGVTQSPTHLIKTRGQQVTLRCSPKSGHDTVSWYQQALGQGPQFIFQYYEEEERQRGNFPDRFSGHQFPNYSSELNVNALLLGDSALYLCASSVDRDSYEQYFGPGTRLTVT.

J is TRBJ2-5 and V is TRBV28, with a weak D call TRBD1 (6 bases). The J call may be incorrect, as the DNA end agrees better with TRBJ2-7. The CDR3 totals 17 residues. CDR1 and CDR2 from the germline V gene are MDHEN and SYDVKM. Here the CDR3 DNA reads TGTGCCAGCAGTTTAAGGCTCAGGGGACATCTTATATACGAGCAGTACTTC. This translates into CASSLRLRGHLIYEQYF.

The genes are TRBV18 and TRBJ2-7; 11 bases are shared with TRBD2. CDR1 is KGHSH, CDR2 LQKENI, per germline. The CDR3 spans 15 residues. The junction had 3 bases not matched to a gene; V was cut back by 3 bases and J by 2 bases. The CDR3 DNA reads TGTGCCAGCTCACCCACTAGCGGGAGTCCCTACGAGCAGTACTTC. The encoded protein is CASSPTSGSPYEQYF.

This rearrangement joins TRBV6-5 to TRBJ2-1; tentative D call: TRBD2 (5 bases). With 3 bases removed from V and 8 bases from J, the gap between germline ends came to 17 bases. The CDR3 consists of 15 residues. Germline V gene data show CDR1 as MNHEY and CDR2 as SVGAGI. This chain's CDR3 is CASSYRRREGDEQFF. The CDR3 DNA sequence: TGTGCCAGCAGTTATCGCCGGAGAGAGGGCGATGAGCAGTTCTTC.

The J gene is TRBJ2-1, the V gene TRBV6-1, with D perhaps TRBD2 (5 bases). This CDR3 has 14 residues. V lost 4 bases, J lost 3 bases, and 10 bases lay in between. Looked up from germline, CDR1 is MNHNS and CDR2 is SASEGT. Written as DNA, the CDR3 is TGTGCCAGCAGTGGCGGACGGGACTACAATGAGCAGTTCTTC. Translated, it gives CASSGGRDYNEQFF.

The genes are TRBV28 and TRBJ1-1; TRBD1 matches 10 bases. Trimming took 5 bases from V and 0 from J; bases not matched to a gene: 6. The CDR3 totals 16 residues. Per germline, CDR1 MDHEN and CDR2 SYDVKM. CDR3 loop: CASSTRQGALNTEAFF. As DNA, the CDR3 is TGTGCCAGCAGTACTCGACAGGGGGCGCTGAACACTGAAGCTTTCTTT.

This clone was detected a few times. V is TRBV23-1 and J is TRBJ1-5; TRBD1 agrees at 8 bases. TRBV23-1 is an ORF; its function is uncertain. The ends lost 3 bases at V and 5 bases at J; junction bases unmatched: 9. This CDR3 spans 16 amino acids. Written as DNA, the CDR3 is TGCGCCAGCAGTCAGGGGGACAGGCGTCTCGATCAGCCCCAGCATTTT. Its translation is CASSQGDRRLDQPQHF.

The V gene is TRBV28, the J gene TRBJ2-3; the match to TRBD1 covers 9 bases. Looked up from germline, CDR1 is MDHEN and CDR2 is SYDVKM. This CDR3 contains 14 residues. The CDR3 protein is CAQAGQGPTDTQYF. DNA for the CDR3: TGTGCGCAAGCCGGACAGGGGCCCACAGATACGCAGTATTTT.

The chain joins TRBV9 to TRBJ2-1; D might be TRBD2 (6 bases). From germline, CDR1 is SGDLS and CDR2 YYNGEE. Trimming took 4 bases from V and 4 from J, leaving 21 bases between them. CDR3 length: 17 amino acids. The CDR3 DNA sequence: TGTGCCAGCAGCACTATAGGAGGGAGCCCGGGGTACAATGAGCAGTTCTTC. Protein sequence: CASSTIGGSPGYNEQFF.

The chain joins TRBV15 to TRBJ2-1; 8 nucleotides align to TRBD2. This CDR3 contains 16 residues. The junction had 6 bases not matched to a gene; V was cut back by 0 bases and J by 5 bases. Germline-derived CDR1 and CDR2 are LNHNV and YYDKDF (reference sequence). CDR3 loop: CATSRESSGSHNEQFF. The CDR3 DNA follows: TGTGCCACCAGCAGAGAATCGAGCGGGAGCCACAATGAGCAGTTCTTC.

CDR3 protein: CASSPQTGGTDTQYF. The CDR3 bases are TGTGCCAGCAGTCCCCAAACAGGGGGCACAGATACGCAGTATTTT. The chain has TRBV4-2 and TRBJ2-3; 7 nucleotides line up with TRBD1. The V gene end was trimmed by 6 bases and the J gene end by 1 base; junction bases not matched to a gene: 7. Per the germline V gene, CDR1 is LGHNA and CDR2 is YNFKEQ. CDR3 length: 15 residues.

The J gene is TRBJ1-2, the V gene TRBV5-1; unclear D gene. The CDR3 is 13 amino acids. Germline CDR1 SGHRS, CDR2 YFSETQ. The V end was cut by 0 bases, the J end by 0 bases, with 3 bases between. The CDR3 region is CASSLATNYGYTF. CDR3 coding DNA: TGCGCCAGCAGCTTGGCCACTAACTATGGCTACACCTTC.

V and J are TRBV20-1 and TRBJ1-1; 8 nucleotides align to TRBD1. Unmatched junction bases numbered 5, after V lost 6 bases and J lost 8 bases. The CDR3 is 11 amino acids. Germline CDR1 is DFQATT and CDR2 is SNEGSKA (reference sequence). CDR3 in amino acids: CSAVTGAEAFF. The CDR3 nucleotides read TGCAGTGCCGTGACAGGGGCAGAAGCTTTCTTT.

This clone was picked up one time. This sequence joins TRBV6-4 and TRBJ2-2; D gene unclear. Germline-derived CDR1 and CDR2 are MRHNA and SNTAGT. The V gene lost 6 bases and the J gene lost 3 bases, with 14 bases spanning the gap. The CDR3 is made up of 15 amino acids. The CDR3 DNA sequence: TGTGCCAGCAGACAACGGGTCGTGGACACCGGGGAGCTGTTTTTT. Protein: CASRQRVVDTGELFF.

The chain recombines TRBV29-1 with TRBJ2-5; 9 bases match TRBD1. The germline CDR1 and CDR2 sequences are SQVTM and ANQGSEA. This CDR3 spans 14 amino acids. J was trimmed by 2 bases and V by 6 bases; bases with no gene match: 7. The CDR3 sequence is CSVGDRAGQETQYF. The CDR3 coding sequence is TGCAGCGTCGGGGACAGGGCAGGGCAAGAGACCCAGTACTTC.

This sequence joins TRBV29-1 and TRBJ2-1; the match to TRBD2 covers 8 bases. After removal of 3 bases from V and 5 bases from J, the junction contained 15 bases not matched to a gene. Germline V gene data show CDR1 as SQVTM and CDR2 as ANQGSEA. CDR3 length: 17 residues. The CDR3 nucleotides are TGCAGCGTTGAGAAACTAGCGGACGCACGGGGCAACAATGAGCAGTTCTTC. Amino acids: CSVEKLADARGNNEQFF.

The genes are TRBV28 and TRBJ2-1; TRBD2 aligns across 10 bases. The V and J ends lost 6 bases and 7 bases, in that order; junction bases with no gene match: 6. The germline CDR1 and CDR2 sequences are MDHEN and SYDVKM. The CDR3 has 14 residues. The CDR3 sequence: CASRRTSGNNEQFF. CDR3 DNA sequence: TGTGCCAGCAGACGCACTAGCGGGAATAATGAGCAGTTCTTC. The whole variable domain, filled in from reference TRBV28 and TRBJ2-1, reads DVKVTQSSRYLVKRTGEKVFLECVQDMDHENMFWYRQDPGLGLRLIYFSYDVKMKEKGDIPEGYSVSREKKERFSLILESASTNQTSMYLCASRRTSGNNEQFFGPGTRLTVL.

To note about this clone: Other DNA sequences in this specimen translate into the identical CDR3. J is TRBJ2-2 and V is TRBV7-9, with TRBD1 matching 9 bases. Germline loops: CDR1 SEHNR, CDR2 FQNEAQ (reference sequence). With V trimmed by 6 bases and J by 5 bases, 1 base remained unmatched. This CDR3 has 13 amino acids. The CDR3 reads CASRTGGTGELFF. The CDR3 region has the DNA TGTGCCAGCAGGACAGGGGGAACCGGGGAGCTGTTTTTT.

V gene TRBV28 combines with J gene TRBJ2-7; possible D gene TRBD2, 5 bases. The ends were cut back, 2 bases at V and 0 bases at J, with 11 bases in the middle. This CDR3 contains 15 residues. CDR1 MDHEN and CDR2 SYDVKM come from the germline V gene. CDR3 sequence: CASSLIASLSYEQYF. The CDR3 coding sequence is TGTGCCAGCAGTTTAATAGCGAGCCTCTCCTACGAGCAGTACTTC. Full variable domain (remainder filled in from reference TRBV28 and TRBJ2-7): DVKVTQSSRYLVKRTGEKVFLECVQDMDHENMFWYRQDPGLGLRLIYFSYDVKMKEKGDIPEGYSVSREKKERFSLILESASTNQTSMYLCASSLIASLSYEQYFGPGTRLTVT.

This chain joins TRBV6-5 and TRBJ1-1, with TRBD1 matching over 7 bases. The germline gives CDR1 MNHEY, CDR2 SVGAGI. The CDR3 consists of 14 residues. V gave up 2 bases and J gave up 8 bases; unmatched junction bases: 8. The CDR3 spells CASSYGTARLEAFF. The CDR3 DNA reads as TGTGCCAGCAGTTACGGGACAGCTAGACTCGAAGCTTTCTTT.

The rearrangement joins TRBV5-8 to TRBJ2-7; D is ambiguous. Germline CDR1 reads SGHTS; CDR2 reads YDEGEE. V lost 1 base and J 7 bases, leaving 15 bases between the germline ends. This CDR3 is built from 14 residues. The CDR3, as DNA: TGTGCCAGCAGCTTGAACAGATTTCTACGAGAGCAGTACTTC. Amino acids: CASSLNRFLREQYF.

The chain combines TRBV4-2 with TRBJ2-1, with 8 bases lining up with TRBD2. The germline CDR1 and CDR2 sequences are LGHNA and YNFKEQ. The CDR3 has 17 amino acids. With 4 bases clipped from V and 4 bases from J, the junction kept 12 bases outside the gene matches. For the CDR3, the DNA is TGTGCCAGCAGCCGTGAGGAGGGCGGGAGGCATTACAATGAGCAGTTCTTC. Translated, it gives CASSREEGGRHYNEQFF.

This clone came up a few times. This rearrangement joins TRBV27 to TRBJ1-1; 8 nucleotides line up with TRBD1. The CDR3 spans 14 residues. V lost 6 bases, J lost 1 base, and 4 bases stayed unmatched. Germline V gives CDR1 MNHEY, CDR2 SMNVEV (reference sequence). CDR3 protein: CASRPGQANTEAFF. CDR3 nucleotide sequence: TGTGCCAGCAGACCGGGACAGGCGAACACTGAAGCTTTCTTT.

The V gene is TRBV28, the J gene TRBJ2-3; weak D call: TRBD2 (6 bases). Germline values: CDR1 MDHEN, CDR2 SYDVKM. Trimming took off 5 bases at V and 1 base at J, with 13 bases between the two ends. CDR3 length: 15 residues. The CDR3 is CASSNRDSRTDTQYF. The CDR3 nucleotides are TGTGCCAGCAGTAACCGGGACTCCCGCACAGATACGCAGTATTTT.